A single T cell receptor beta chain is shown here with its context. The antigen remains unidentified. The data were taken from a study of T cell responses to AZD1222 COVID-19 vaccine. The wider study: Some second doses came at about 4 weeks and others at about 12 weeks; these were pooled. Notes on the study in general: Baseline antibody screening turned up just 6 or 7 seropositive AZD1222 recipients.

This table comes from immunoSEQ multiplex PCR, and its TCRdb copy is limited to in-frame clones, with some not included. The profile covers fewer than 150,000 clones, with 80% to 95% appearing a single time and under 3.5% taken by the ten largest. The V gene lost 1 base and the J gene lost 5 bases, with 9 bases spanning the gap. In germline, CDR1 is LNHNV, CDR2 YYDKDF (reference sequence). CDR3 length equals 14 residues. The rearrangement uses TRBV15 and TRBJ2-1; perhaps TRBD1 as D (5 bases). The sequence came from an adult in good health. The input for sequencing was peripheral blood, taken on day 0 of AZD1222 vaccination. The CDR3 coding sequence is TGTGCCACCAGCAGAGGACAGTCAGACAATGAGCAGTTCTTC. Protein: CATSRGQSDNEQFF.